The present entry profiles one TCR beta chain with its context. These data originate in a study of cytomegalovirus exposure and HLA in healthy donors. PCR primers comprised 60 Vbeta and 13 Jbeta primers. The table came from immunoSEQ multiplex PCR; TCRdb's copy has only in-frame clones and leaves some out. In all, the sample yields about 49,000 clones. The CDR3 has 15 residues. The chain is built from TRBV21-1 and TRBJ2-2; the table's TRBD2 call for D was not verified on the DNA. TRBV21-1 is a listed pseudogene. The TCR was taken from a man aged 18 to 35 in good health and CMV-seropositive. The sample taken for sequencing was PBMCs. This CDR3 is CASTKDGTNTGELFF. CDR3 bases: TGTGCCAGCACCAAGGACGGGACGAACACCGGGGAGCTGTTTTTT.